One T cell receptor beta chain is described in this entry. This entry belongs to a study of blood T cell repertoires in COVID-19. The wider study: The samples span acute and convalescent COVID-19 from the United States, Italy and Spain. T cells, B-cell-depleted T cells, or PBMCs provided the cDNA or gDNA that served as material.

How the authors handled the data: Reference gene primer amplification in the assay estimated nucleated cell counts. TCRdb's table, derived via immunoSEQ multiplex PCR, lists solely in-frame clones and lacks some. Clone size and the V and J calls come from that table; the DNA yielded D and trimming. The sample carries 30,000 to 40,000 clones, approximately 83% recorded once. Trimming took off 0 bases at V and 2 bases at J, with 8 bases between the two ends. The V gene's germline CDR1 is SGHRS and CDR2 YFSETQ. The CDR3 extends over 14 amino acids. This chain links TRBV5-1 with TRBJ2-5; no reliable D call. The receptor's source is a woman of 80 years or more with active or convalescent COVID-19. Source material: peripheral blood. The DNA of the CDR3 is TGCGCCAGCAGCTTGGTGAGCTCTCAAGAGACCCAGTACTTC. Its protein is CASSLVSSQETQYF.